The 7 T cell receptor beta chains given below trace back to one sample, sequenced in a study of blood T cell repertoires in COVID-19. Sequenced by immunoSEQ multiplex PCR; TCRdb stores in-frame clones only, minus some. The sample lists 150,000 to 200,000 clones; about 77% were seen once. The sequenced material came from peripheral blood. Receptors were obtained from a woman of 80 years or more with acute or convalescent COVID-19.

The rearrangement links TRBV5-1 to TRBJ2-3; 7 bases align to TRBD1. With V trimmed by 0 bases and J by 5 bases, 6 bases remained unmatched. This CDR3 contains 15 residues. The germline V gene encodes CDR1 SGHRS and CDR2 YFSETQ. Here the CDR3 reads CASSLVAGGIDTQYF. In nucleotides, the CDR3 is TGCGCCAGCAGCTTGGTGGCAGGGGGTATAGATACGCAGTATTTT.

The genes are TRBV2 and TRBJ1-2; 9 bases are a match to TRBD1. Germline V gives CDR1 SNHLY, CDR2 FYNNEI. The CDR3 is 16 residues long. V shed 6 bases, J shed 2 bases, and the junction held 10 bases outside the gene matches. CDR3 in amino acids: CASRGTGGASNYGYTF. The CDR3 nucleotides are TGTGCCAGCAGAGGTACAGGGGGCGCGTCAAACTATGGCTACACCTTC.

The CDR3 DNA reads as TGCGCCAGCAGCTCGGGACTAGCGGGGGACCAAGAGACCCAGTACTTC. Translated: CASSSGLAGDQETQYF. This sequence joins TRBV5-1 and TRBJ2-5; 14 nucleotides align to TRBD2. Germline V gene sequence: CDR1 SGHRS, CDR2 YFSETQ. The J segment lost 0 bases and the V segment lost 3 bases, leaving 1 base of the junction unmatched. The length of the CDR3 is 16 residues.

With regard to this clone: The junction does not match germline at one end; this may be a read error. This chain connects TRBV7-7 to TRBJ2-1; a possible D gene is TRBD2 (6 bases). The CDR3 length is 14 residues. CDR1 SSHAT and CDR2 FNYEAQ come from the germline V gene (reference sequence). CDR3 bases: TGTGCTAGCAGCCTGGGCGGGAACTACAATGAGCAGTTCTTC. Amino acids: CASSLGGNYNEQFF.

The chain couples TRBV9 to TRBJ1-2, with D perhaps matching TRBD1 (6 bases). Germline V lookup: CDR1 SGDLS, CDR2 YYNGEE. This CDR3 is 13 amino acids long. The germline V and J ends were trimmed by 3 bases and 4 bases, with 10 bases remaining between them. This chain's CDR3 is CASSDARGYGYTF. Written as DNA, the CDR3 is TGTGCCAGCAGCGACGCCAGGGGCTATGGCTACACCTTC. The variable domain in full, completed from reference TRBV9 and TRBJ1-2, reads DSGVTQTPKHLITATGQRVTLRCSPRSGDLSVYWYQQSLDQGLQFLIQYYNGEERAKGNILERFSAQQFPDLHSELNLSSLELGDSALYFCASSDARGYGYTFGSGTRLTVV.

This clone has only one observation. This chain connects TRBV5-1 to TRBJ1-1, with TRBD1 as a possible D gene (5 bases). The CDR3 is 15 amino acids. Germline CDR1 and CDR2: SGHRS and YFSETQ. With 4 bases removed from V and 1 base from J, the gap between germline ends came to 14 bases. As DNA, the CDR3 is TGCGCCAGCAGCCGGATGGGGCGCGGGAACACTGAAGCTTTCTTT. It encodes CASSRMGRGNTEAFF.

The V call is TRBV25-1, the J call TRBJ2-4, with a tentative D call TRBD2 (5 bases). There are 12 residues in the CDR3. Germline-derived CDR1 and CDR2 are MGHDK and SYGVNS. V lost 11 bases and J 6 bases, leaving 14 bases between the germline ends. The CDR3 DNA reads as TGTGCCTCCTCGGGGAGCGGAAACATTCAGTACTTC. Protein: CASSGSGNIQYF. Based on the CDR3 plus reference TRBV25-1 and TRBJ2-4, the full variable domain is EADIYQTPRYLVIGTGKKITLECSQTMGHDKMYWYQQDPGMELHLIHYSYGVNSTEKGDLSSESTVSRIRTEHFPLTLESARPSHTSQYLCASSGSGNIQYFGAGTRLSVL.